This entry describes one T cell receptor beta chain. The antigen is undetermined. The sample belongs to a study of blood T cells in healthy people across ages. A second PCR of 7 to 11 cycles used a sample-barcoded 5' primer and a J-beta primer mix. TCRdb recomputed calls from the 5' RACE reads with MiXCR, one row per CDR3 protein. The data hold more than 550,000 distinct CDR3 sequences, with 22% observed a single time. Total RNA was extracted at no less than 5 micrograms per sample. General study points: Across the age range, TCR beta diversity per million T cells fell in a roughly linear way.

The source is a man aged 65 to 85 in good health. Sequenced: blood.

This CDR3 reads CASSLLGEGTNEKLFF. As DNA, the CDR3 is TGTGCCAGCAGTTTATTGGGCGAAGGAACTAATGAAAAACTGTTTTTT. The rearrangement uses TRBV28 and TRBJ1-4; D unresolved. Trimming left V 1 base short and J 1 base short, with 10 bases between. This CDR3 is 16 amino acids long. Germline values: CDR1 MDHEN, CDR2 SYDVKM.